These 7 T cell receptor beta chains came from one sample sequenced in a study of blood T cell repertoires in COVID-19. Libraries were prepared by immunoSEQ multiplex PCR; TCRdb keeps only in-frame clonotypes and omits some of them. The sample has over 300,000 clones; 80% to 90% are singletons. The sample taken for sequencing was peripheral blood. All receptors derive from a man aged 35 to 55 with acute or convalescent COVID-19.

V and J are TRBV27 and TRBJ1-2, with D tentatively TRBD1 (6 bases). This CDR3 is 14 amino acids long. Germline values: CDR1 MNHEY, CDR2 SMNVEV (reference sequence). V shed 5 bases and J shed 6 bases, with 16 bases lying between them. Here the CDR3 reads CASSPPGQVNGYTF. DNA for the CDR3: TGTGCCAGCAGTCCCCCGGGACAAGTGAATGGCTACACCTTC.

The CDR3 reads CASSTGITEAFF. As DNA, the CDR3 is TGTGCCAGCAGTACCGGGATTACTGAAGCTTTCTTT. This chain links TRBV12-3 or TRBV12-4 with TRBJ1-1; D unresolved. The CDR3 runs 12 residues. V was trimmed by 5 bases and J by 5 bases, leaving 9 bases between them.

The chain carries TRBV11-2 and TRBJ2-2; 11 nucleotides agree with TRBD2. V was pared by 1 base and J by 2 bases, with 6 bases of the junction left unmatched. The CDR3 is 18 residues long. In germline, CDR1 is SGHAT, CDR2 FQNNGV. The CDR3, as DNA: TGTGCCAGCAGCTTAGGTTCTAGCGGGAGGACAAACACCGGGGAGCTGTTTTTT. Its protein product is CASSLGSSGRTNTGELFF.

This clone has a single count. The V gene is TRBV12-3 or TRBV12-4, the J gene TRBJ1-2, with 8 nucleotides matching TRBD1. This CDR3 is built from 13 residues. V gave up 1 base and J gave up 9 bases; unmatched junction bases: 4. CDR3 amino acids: CASSLGGQDRYTF. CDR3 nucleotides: TGTGCCAGCAGTTTAGGGGGACAGGACCGCTACACCTTC.

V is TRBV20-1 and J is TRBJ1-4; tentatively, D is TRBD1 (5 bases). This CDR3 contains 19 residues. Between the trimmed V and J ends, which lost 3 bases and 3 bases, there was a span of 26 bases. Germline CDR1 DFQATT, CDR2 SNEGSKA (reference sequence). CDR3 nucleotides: TGCAGTGCTAGTAGTTGGGGCGCGGGAGATTTGCGATCTAATGAAAAACTGTTTTTT. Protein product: CSASSWGAGDLRSNEKLFF.

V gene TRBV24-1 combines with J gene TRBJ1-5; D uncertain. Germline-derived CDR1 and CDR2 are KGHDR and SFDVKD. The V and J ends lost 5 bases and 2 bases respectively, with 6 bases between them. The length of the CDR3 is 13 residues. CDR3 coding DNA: TGTGCCACCAGTGTCTCAGGCAATCAGCCCCAGCATTTT. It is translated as CATSVSGNQPQHF.

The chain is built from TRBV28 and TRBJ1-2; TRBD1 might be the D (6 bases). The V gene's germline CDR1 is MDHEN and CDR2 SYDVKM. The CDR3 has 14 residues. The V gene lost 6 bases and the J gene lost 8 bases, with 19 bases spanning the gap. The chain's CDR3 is CASSRPGGQRGYTF. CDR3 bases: TGTGCCAGCAGCCGGCCGGGGGGGCAGAGGGGCTACACCTTC.